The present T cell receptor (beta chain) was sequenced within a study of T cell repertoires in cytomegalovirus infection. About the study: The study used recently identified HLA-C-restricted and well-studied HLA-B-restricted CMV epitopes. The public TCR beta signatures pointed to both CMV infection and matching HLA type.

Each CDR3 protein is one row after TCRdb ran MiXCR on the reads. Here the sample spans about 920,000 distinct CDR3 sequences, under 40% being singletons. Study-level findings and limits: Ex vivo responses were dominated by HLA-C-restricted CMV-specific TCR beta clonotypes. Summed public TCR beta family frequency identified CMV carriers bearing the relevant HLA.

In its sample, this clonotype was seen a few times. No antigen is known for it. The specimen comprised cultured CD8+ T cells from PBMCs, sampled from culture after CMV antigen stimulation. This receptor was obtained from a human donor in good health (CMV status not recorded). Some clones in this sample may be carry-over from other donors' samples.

The DNA for the CDR3 is TGTGCCAGTACCCTAGAAGGGTTGGATAGCAATCAGCCCCAGCATTTT. Protein product: CASTLEGLDSNQPQHF. The genes are TRBV19 and TRBJ1-5; the D is unclear. Between the trimmed V and J ends, which lost 7 bases and 0 bases, there was a span of 16 bases. CDR1 and CDR2 from the germline V gene are LNHDA and SQIVND (reference sequence). The CDR3 extends over 16 amino acids.